This T cell receptor beta chain emerged from a study of blood T cell repertoires in COVID-19. Across the whole study: Sources were T cells, B-cell-depleted T cells, or PBMCs; the material itself was cDNA or gDNA.

Per the study methods: Amplification from reference gene primers served as the basis for estimated nucleated cell counts. Using immunoSEQ multiplex PCR, the repertoire was profiled, and TCRdb retains in-frame clones only, with some absent. Clonal size and the V and J genes are those of that table, whereas D and trimming came from the DNA. The sample records about 280,000 clones, 85% to 90% being singletons. The sequenced material came from PBMCs or T cells enriched from blood (not recorded which). This TCR came from a woman in her fifties or sixties in a cohort exposed to, infected with or recovered from COVID-19 (not recorded which).

The CDR3 nucleotides are TGTGCCAGCAGGAAGACTAGCGGGACTCCCACAGATACGCAGTATTTT. Translating gives CASRKTSGTPTDTQYF. The chain has TRBV2 and TRBJ2-3, with 11 bases that match TRBD2. V was pared by 6 bases and J by 2 bases, with 7 bases of the junction left unmatched. Per germline, CDR1 SNHLY and CDR2 FYNNEI. The CDR3 has 16 amino acids.